This passage covers 30 T cell receptor beta chains from one sample sequenced in a study of T-cell memory formation after mild COVID-19. MiXCR, applied by TCRdb to the 5' RACE reads, yields one record per CDR3 protein. Counted here are roughly 150,000 distinct CDR3 sequences, over 10% occurring once; the ten biggest clones make up 3% to 4%. Sequenced material: PBMCs or a T cell subset sorted from them (not recorded which). These receptor sequences come from a young man who had mild COVID-19 (a few samples of this study predate the infection). Cell type and time point are not known.

The chain recombines TRBV20-1 with TRBJ2-7, with D perhaps assigned TRBD1 or TRBD2 (6 bases each). In germline, CDR1 is DFQATT, CDR2 SNEGSKA (reference sequence). V was cut by 0 bases and J by 3 bases, with 15 bases left in between. This CDR3 is built from 15 residues. CDR3 DNA sequence: TGCAGTGCTAGAGATCCAGCCGGGGGCTACTACGAGCAGTACTTC. It yields the protein CSARDPAGGYYEQYF.

The chain recombines TRBV23-1 with TRBJ1-4; no firm D call. TRBV23-1 is noted as an ORF with a role that remains uncertain. V lost 10 bases and J 0 bases, leaving 18 bases between the germline ends. This CDR3 comprises 16 residues. CDR3 sequence (DNA): TGCGCCAACCTCCTGATCCGGTGTTCAACTAATGAAAAACTGTTTTTT. Amino acids: CANLLIRCSTNEKLFF.

The V and J genes are TRBV11-2 and TRBJ2-3; a possible D gene is TRBD2 (7 bases). The germline CDR1 and CDR2 sequences are SGHAT and FQNNGV. Trimming shortened V by 0 bases and J by 4 bases, and 11 bases separated the two germline ends. The CDR3 runs to 15 residues. The CDR3 loop is CASSLEGGPADTQYF. The CDR3 coding sequence is TGTGCCAGCAGCTTAGAGGGGGGGCCGGCAGATACGCAGTATTTT.

This chain uses TRBV12-3 or TRBV12-4 with TRBJ2-3; a possible D gene is TRBD1 (6 bases). CDR3 length equals 16 residues. Trimming removed 3 bases at V and 3 bases at J, with 16 bases between. The DNA of the CDR3 is TGTGCCAGCAGTTTTGATCGGGCAGGGGCAACAGATACGCAGTATTTT. Its protein is CASSFDRAGATDTQYF.

This clonotype was seen at least ten times. The chain uses TRBV7-2 and TRBJ1-6, with a weak D call TRBD1 (6 bases). The CDR3 loop spans 17 amino acids. Germline V gene sequence: CDR1 SGHTA, CDR2 FQGNSA. Trimming pared 5 bases from V and 1 base from J, leaving 15 bases between. CDR3 residues: CASSLSKGESYNSPLHF. The CDR3, as DNA: TGTGCCAGCAGCCTCTCCAAGGGGGAATCCTATAATTCACCCCTCCACTTT.

This clonotype came up a few times. This chain connects TRBV5-1 to TRBJ2-3; possibly TRBD2 for D (6 bases). The ends were cut back, 0 bases at V and 2 bases at J, with 13 bases in the middle. Germline CDR1 is SGHRS and CDR2 is YFSETQ. The CDR3 covers 16 residues. The chain's CDR3 is CASSLGRGSFTDTQYF. CDR3 nucleotide sequence: TGCGCCAGCAGCTTGGGCCGGGGGTCCTTCACAGATACGCAGTATTTT.

CDR3 amino acids: CASSLASGTVYEQYF. CDR3 in DNA: TGTGCCAGCAGCTTAGCCTCCGGGACAGTCTACGAGCAGTACTTC. The gene calls are TRBV7-2 and TRBJ2-7; 7 bases map to TRBD1. CDR3 length equals 15 residues. Germline CDR1 is SGHTA and CDR2 is FQGNSA. V lost 0 bases to trimming and J lost 3 bases; unmatched junction nucleotides: 5.

The V gene is TRBV19, the J gene TRBJ1-1; no clear D. The CDR3 covers 16 residues. The V gene lost 8 bases and the J gene lost 1 base, with 20 bases spanning the gap. The germline CDR1 and CDR2 sequences are LNHDA and SQIVND (reference sequence). CDR3 nucleotide sequence: TGTGCCAGTTGCCTCGTCGCCAGCGGTGAGAACACTGAAGCTTTCTTT. Amino acid sequence: CASCLVASGENTEAFF. The entire variable domain, with the rest obtained from reference TRBV19 and TRBJ1-1, is as follows: DGGITQSPKYLFRKEGQNVTLSCEQNLNHDAMYWYRQDPGQGLRLIYYSQIVNDFQKGDIAEGYSVSREKKESFPLTVTSAQKNPTAFYLCASCLVASGENTEAFFGQGTRLTVV.

V usage is TRBV4-1 and J usage is TRBJ2-5; 8 bases match TRBD2. CDR3 length: 17 residues. The germline CDR1 and CDR2 sequences are MGHRA and YSYEKL. The J segment lost 0 bases and the V segment lost 4 bases, leaving 10 bases of the junction unmatched. For the CDR3, the DNA is TGCGCCAGCAGCCCCCTCCGGGGAGCGGGGGACCAAGAGACCCAGTACTTC. Its protein product is CASSPLRGAGDQETQYF.

This clonotype appeared a few times. This rearrangement joins TRBV30 to TRBJ1-1; D uncertain. Trimming stripped 0 bases from V and 1 base from J, with 12 bases between. The CDR3 is 15 residues long. CDR1 is GTSNPN, CDR2 SVGIG, per germline (reference sequence). For the CDR3, the DNA is TGTGCCTGGAGTGTCTGGGTTTCGGGGAACACTGAAGCTTTCTTT. Translated, it gives CAWSVWVSGNTEAFF.

This clonotype came up many times. The chain joins TRBV5-1 to TRBJ2-7; D remains ambiguous. Germline loops: CDR1 SGHRS, CDR2 YFSETQ. The V gene lost 4 bases and the J gene lost 3 bases, with 14 bases spanning the gap. The CDR3 totals 14 residues. CDR3: CASSPSGVNYEQYV. The CDR3 nucleotides are TGCGCCAGCAGCCCCTCCGGAGTTAACTACGAGCAGTACGTC.

V and J are TRBV12-3 or TRBV12-4 and TRBJ2-3; D gene unclear. The CDR3 is 13 amino acids. The V gene lost 0 bases and the J gene lost 3 bases, with 4 bases spanning the gap. The CDR3 loop is CASSLAQTDTQYF. The CDR3 nucleotides read TGTGCCAGCAGTTTAGCTCAGACAGATACGCAGTATTTT.

The genes are TRBV11-1 and TRBJ2-3; D remains unclear. Germline CDR1 reads SGHAT; CDR2 reads FQDESV (reference sequence). Deletions cut 3 bases from V and 4 bases from J, with 8 bases between. This CDR3 has 13 amino acids. The CDR3 spells CASSFGPPDTQYF. Here the CDR3 DNA reads TGTGCCAGCAGCTTCGGCCCCCCAGATACGCAGTATTTT.

This clonotype was observed a handful of times. The chain couples TRBV20-1 to TRBJ2-3; TRBD2 matches 13 bases. The trim removed 5 bases at V and 8 bases at J, leaving 10 bases unmatched. The length of the CDR3 is 15 residues. From germline, CDR1 is DFQATT and CDR2 SNEGSKA (reference sequence). CDR3 nucleotides: TGCAGTGCTGCACTAGCGGGGGGGGGAGCCGCTACGCAGTATTTT. Protein sequence: CSAALAGGGAATQYF.

This clonotype was picked up a small number of times. The chain employs TRBV12-3 or TRBV12-4 and TRBJ1-1; no clear D gene. The CDR3 is made up of 13 amino acids. V was pared by 3 bases and J by 5 bases, with 10 bases between. The CDR3 region has the DNA TGTGCCAGCAGTTTTGAGGGTATGACTGAAGCTTTCTTT. Translated: CASSFEGMTEAFF.

The CDR3 sequence: CASTSGTGADTQYF. In nucleotides, the CDR3 is TGTGCCAGCACTTCCGGGACAGGGGCTGATACGCAGTATTTT. J is TRBJ2-3 and V is TRBV25-1, with 10 bases fitting TRBD1. Germline loops: CDR1 MGHDK, CDR2 SYGVNS. Trimming at V came to 7 bases and at J to 6 bases, leaving 7 bases not matched to a gene. The CDR3 spans 14 residues.

This clonotype was observed a few times. This rearrangement joins TRBV5-1 to TRBJ2-3, with no clear D. V was shortened by 4 bases and J by 2 bases, with 8 bases between the two germline ends. The CDR3 covers 13 residues. CDR1 SGHRS and CDR2 YFSETQ come from the germline V gene. The CDR3 DNA reads TGCGCCAGCAGCACGAGCATCACAGATACGCAGTATTTT. Translated: CASSTSITDTQYF.

The sample holds a few counts of this clonotype. J is TRBJ2-4 and V is TRBV23-1, with D uncertain. TRBV23-1 is identified as an open reading frame with a role that is uncertain. Deletions cut 4 bases from V and 0 bases from J, with 13 bases between. The CDR3 sequence is 16 residues long. For the CDR3, the DNA is TGCGCCAGCAGTCGAGACCAGCATCTAGCCAAAAACATTCAGTACTTC. Its translation is CASSRDQHLAKNIQYF.

This clonotype was detected only a few times. This chain connects TRBV7-2 to TRBJ1-5; TRBD1 aligns across 7 bases. Trimming removed 3 bases from V and 7 bases from J; junction bases left unmatched: 9. CDR3 size: 15 residues. Germline CDR1 SGHTA, CDR2 FQGNSA. CDR3 sequence (DNA): TGTGCCAGCAGCTTCTCGGAGGGGGCGAAACAGCCCCAGCATTTT. Its translation: CASSFSEGAKQPQHF.

The genes are TRBV5-1 and TRBJ2-3, with 16 bases that match TRBD2. CDR3 length: 19 residues. V shed 2 bases, J shed 1 base, and the junction held 7 bases outside the gene matches. From germline, CDR1 is SGHRS and CDR2 YFSETQ. CDR3 sequence reads: CASSLLGLAGGRGTDTQYF. The DNA of the CDR3 is TGCGCCAGCAGCTTACTGGGACTAGCGGGGGGGCGCGGCACAGATACGCAGTATTTT.

This rearrangement joins TRBV20-1 to TRBJ1-3, with D unclear. The CDR3 is 13 residues long. Trimming removed 6 bases from V and 3 bases from J, with 12 bases in between. The germline CDR1 and CDR2 sequences are DFQATT and SNEGSKA (reference sequence). CDR3 DNA: TGCAGTGCGTCTAGGACGGTTGGAAACACCATATATTTT. This encodes CSASRTVGNTIYF.

The chain has TRBV11-2 and TRBJ1-1, with TRBD1 matching over 8 bases. After removal of 4 bases from V and 1 base from J, the junction contained 2 bases not matched to a gene. From germline, CDR1 is SGHAT and CDR2 FQNNGV. The CDR3 is 14 amino acids. The CDR3 loop reads CASSWDRSNTEAFF. CDR3 DNA: TGTGCCAGCAGCTGGGACAGGTCGAACACTGAAGCTTTCTTT.

This clonotype was detected a few times. This chain connects TRBV5-1 to TRBJ2-4; tentatively, D is TRBD2 (7 bases). The CDR3 runs 16 residues. Trimming left V 6 bases short and J 0 bases short, with 16 bases between. Germline V lookup: CDR1 SGHRS, CDR2 YFSETQ. The CDR3 protein is CASTEGGLGAKNIQYF. The CDR3 DNA is TGCGCCAGCACCGAGGGGGGGCTTGGAGCCAAAAACATTCAGTACTTC. Variable domain in full (rest from reference TRBV5-1 and TRBJ2-4): KAGVTQTPRYLIKTRGQQVTLSCSPISGHRSVSWYQQTPGQGLQFLFEYFSETQRNKGNFPGRFSGRQFSNSRSEMNVSTLELGDSALYLCASTEGGLGAKNIQYFGAGTRLSVL.

CDR3 bases: TGTGCCAGACCGGCAGGGGGATTCTCAACTTACTATGGCTACACCTTC. It translates to CARPAGGFSTYYGYTF. The V gene is TRBV5-4, the J gene TRBJ1-2, with TRBD1 identical over 7 bases. Germline-derived CDR1 and CDR2 are SGHNT and YYREEE (reference sequence). Trimming took 8 bases from V and 3 from J; bases not matched to a gene: 16. The CDR3 runs 16 residues.

At least ten counts were recorded for this clonotype. The chain uses TRBV7-9 and TRBJ1-4; D possibly corresponds to TRBD1 (5 bases). Deletions cut 5 bases from V and 8 bases from J, with 12 bases between. The V gene's germline CDR1 is SEHNR and CDR2 FQNEAQ (reference sequence). The CDR3 sequence is 13 residues long. The CDR3 protein is CASSPRGVEKLFF. CDR3 sequence (DNA): TGTGCCAGCAGCCCCCGGGGGGTGGAAAAACTGTTTTTT.

This sequence joins TRBV20-1 and TRBJ2-1, with 8 bases identical to TRBD1. Germline-derived CDR1 and CDR2 are DFQATT and SNEGSKA (reference sequence). The length of the CDR3 is 13 residues. V lost 6 bases and J lost 5; bases outside the gene matches: 6. The DNA for the CDR3 is TGCAGTGCAACTTCGGACAGGGACAATGAGCAGTTCTTC. This sequence encodes CSATSDRDNEQFF.

The J gene is TRBJ1-4, the V gene TRBV27; D remains ambiguous. V lost 7 bases and J lost 5, with 8 bases in between. Per the germline V gene, CDR1 is MNHEY and CDR2 is SMNVEV (reference sequence). The CDR3 totals 12 residues. CDR3 sequence reads: CASKQGNEKLFF. CDR3 nucleotides: TGTGCCAGCAAACAAGGAAATGAAAAACTGTTTTTT.

The genes are TRBV11-3 and TRBJ2-1; tentatively, D is TRBD1 or TRBD2 (5 bases each). Germline V lookup: CDR1 SGHNT, CDR2 YENEEA. The V and J ends lost 4 bases and 0 bases respectively, with 10 bases between them. The CDR3 covers 15 residues. This CDR3 is CASSSEGSSYNEQFF. The CDR3 bases are TGTGCCAGCAGCTCAGAGGGGAGCTCCTACAATGAGCAGTTCTTC.

V usage is TRBV20-1 and J usage is TRBJ1-1; 7 bases match TRBD1. The CDR3 loop spans 12 amino acids. Germline V gene lookup returns CDR1 DFQATT and CDR2 SNEGSKA (reference sequence). V dropped 2 bases and J dropped 4; count of bases not matched to a gene: 1. Written as DNA, the CDR3 is TGCAGTGCTAGAAAGGGGGCCACTGAAGCTTTCTTT. Translating gives CSARKGATEAFF.

The chain joins TRBV7-8 to TRBJ2-6, with unresolved D. CDR1 and CDR2 (germline): SGHVS, FQNEAQ. This CDR3 has 15 residues. V shed 5 bases and J shed 0 bases, with 8 bases lying between them. The CDR3 spells CASSPSSSGANVLTF. CDR3 sequence (DNA): TGTGCCAGCAGCCCCTCAAGCTCTGGGGCCAACGTCCTGACTTTC.